The next 32 T cell receptor beta chains were all read from a single sample in a study of regulatory dendritic cells for organ transplantation. No antigen has been identified for these receptors. Sorted T cells were CFSE-labeled and cultured more than 4 days with allogeneic regulatory or mature dendritic cells at 1:10. Clones were sequenced by immunoSEQ multiplex PCR, and TCRdb holds only the in-frame ones, with some missing. This sample has some 11,000 clones; 79% occur once, and the top ten carry about 1%. Sequencing input: naive CD8+ T cells from blood cultured with regulatory dendritic cells. Documented subset: CD45RA+ naive T cells. The receptors come from a human donor in good health.

This rearrangement joins TRBV7-2 to TRBJ1-1; D perhaps matches TRBD1 (6 bases). V lost 7 bases to trimming and J lost 6 bases, with 18 bases between them. CDR3 size: 14 residues. Germline values: CDR1 SGHTA, CDR2 FQGNSA. The CDR3 protein is CASNLDPGAAEAFF. For the CDR3, the DNA is TGTGCCAGCAACCTAGACCCAGGGGCAGCTGAAGCTTTCTTT.

The V gene is TRBV4-3, the J gene TRBJ2-2; D perhaps matches TRBD2 (6 bases). Germline V lookup: CDR1 LGHNA, CDR2 YSLEER. V was trimmed by 2 bases and J by 4 bases, leaving 14 bases between them. The length of the CDR3 is 16 residues. CDR3 nucleotides: TGCGCCAGCAGCCAATCAACGGGGGTCGGCACCGGGGAGCTGTTTTTT. This encodes CASSQSTGVGTGELFF.

The chain couples TRBV7-6 to TRBJ1-1; D is uncertain. Germline lookup yields CDR1 SGHVS and CDR2 FNYEAQ. The V gene lost 3 bases and the J gene lost 4 bases, with 9 bases spanning the gap. This CDR3 contains 13 residues. The CDR3 DNA reads TGTGCCAGCAGCTTTTGGGCGGGCACTGAAGCTTTCTTT. The encoded protein is CASSFWAGTEAFF.

The chain recombines TRBV7-2 with TRBJ2-3, with TRBD2 identical over 8 bases. The CDR3 has 15 amino acids. Per germline, CDR1 SGHTA and CDR2 FQGNSA. Trimming at V came to 1 base and at J to 1 base, leaving 1 base not matched to a gene. CDR3 nucleotide sequence: TGTGCCAGCAGCTTAGTCGGGGGGGGCACAGATACGCAGTATTTT. Residues: CASSLVGGGTDTQYF.

The chain uses TRBV9 and TRBJ1-3; TRBD1 matches 7 bases. Germline trimming cut 2 bases from V and 0 bases from J; bases unmatched to any gene: 5. The CDR3 spans 16 residues. CDR1 and CDR2 from the germline V gene are SGDLS and YYNGEE. This chain's CDR3 is CASSVGGQSSGNTIYF. The CDR3 coding sequence is TGTGCCAGCAGCGTGGGGGGACAGAGCTCTGGAAACACCATATATTTT.

The chain couples TRBV5-6 to TRBJ2-7; D is unresolved. CDR3 size: 12 residues. The V gene lost 0 bases and the J gene lost 2 bases, with 3 bases spanning the gap. The germline V gene has CDR1 SGHDT and CDR2 YYEEEE. CDR3 DNA sequence: TGTGCCAGCAGCTTGGGTACCTACGAGCAGTACTTC. It translates to CASSLGTYEQYF.

The J gene is TRBJ2-2, the V gene TRBV19; D not certain. The CDR3 extends over 13 amino acids. In germline, CDR1 is LNHDA, CDR2 SQIVND (reference sequence). V lost 3 bases and J lost 4, with 6 bases in between. The CDR3 DNA sequence: TGTGCCAGTAGTATCGCGGTCACCGGGGAGCTGTTTTTT. Encoded protein: CASSIAVTGELFF.

This clone has only a few counts. J is TRBJ1-3 and V is TRBV2; TRBD1 might be the D (6 bases). CDR3 length: 14 amino acids. Germline V CDR1 and CDR2: SNHLY, FYNNEI. V was cut by 4 bases and J by 2 bases, with 9 bases left in between. The DNA for the CDR3 is TGTGCCAGCAGTGCAGGGGATGCTGGAAACACCATATATTTT. This translates into CASSAGDAGNTIYF.

This chain links TRBV9 with TRBJ2-1, with 7 bases lining up with TRBD1. Germline V gene lookup returns CDR1 SGDLS and CDR2 YYNGEE. The CDR3 is 15 residues long. The junction had 3 bases not matched to a gene; V was cut back by 3 bases and J by 0 bases. The CDR3, as DNA: TGTGCCAGCAGCGCCGGACAGGACTCCTACAATGAGCAGTTCTTC. Amino acid sequence: CASSAGQDSYNEQFF.

The CDR3: CASSRRDRALGYTF. The DNA of the CDR3 is TGTGCCAGCTCACGCCGGGACAGGGCCCTCGGCTACACCTTC. The gene calls are TRBV18 and TRBJ1-2, with 9 bases lining up with TRBD1. The CDR3 contains 14 residues. From germline, CDR1 is KGHSH and CDR2 LQKENI. J gave up 8 bases and V 4 bases, and 8 bases lay outside the gene matches. Supplemented by reference TRBV18 and TRBJ1-2, the full variable domain reads NAGVMQNPRHLVRRRGQEARLRCSPMKGHSHVYWYRQLPEEGLKFMVYLQKENIIDESGMPKERFSAEFPKEGPSILRIQQVVRGDSAAYFCASSRRDRALGYTFGSGTRLTVV.

The genes are TRBV4-3 and TRBJ1-5, with a possible D match to TRBD1 (5 bases). The CDR3 totals 15 residues. CDR1 and CDR2 (germline): LGHNA, YSLEER. V lost 0 bases to trimming and J lost 1 base, with 7 bases between them. Here the CDR3 DNA reads TGCGCCAGCAGCCAAGACAGGGTCAGCAATCAGCCCCAGCATTTT. Its protein product is CASSQDRVSNQPQHF.

This clone was seen just once. V usage is TRBV4-1 and J usage is TRBJ1-1; D call uncertain. The ends were cut back, 0 bases at V and 1 base at J, with 21 bases in the middle. Germline assignment: CDR1 MGHRA and CDR2 YSYEKL. The CDR3 consists of 19 residues. CDR3 sequence reads: CASSQDKSRVNIPNTEAFF. The CDR3 nucleotides are TGCGCCAGCAGCCAAGACAAGAGTCGGGTAAATATACCGAACACTGAAGCTTTCTTT.

The chain uses TRBV5-4 and TRBJ2-7; 10 nucleotides align to TRBD1. The length of the CDR3 is 15 residues. V lost 0 bases and J lost 4; bases outside the gene matches: 4. CDR1 is SGHNT, CDR2 YYREEE, per germline (reference sequence). The DNA of the CDR3 is TGTGCCAGCAGCTTGGTCGGGACAGGGGATTACGAGCAGTACTTC. It specifies CASSLVGTGDYEQYF.

CDR3 sequence: CASSWTGGHTDTQYF. Here the CDR3 DNA reads TGTGCCAGCAGCTGGACAGGGGGCCACACAGATACGCAGTATTTT. This rearrangement joins TRBV5-8 to TRBJ2-3; TRBD1 agrees at 11 bases. This CDR3 spans 15 amino acids. Trimming at V came to 3 bases and at J to 2 bases, leaving 2 bases not matched to a gene. CDR1 is SGHTS, CDR2 YDEGEE, per germline.

Only a few counts were recorded for this clone. J is TRBJ1-2 and V is TRBV7-9, with 9 positions matching TRBD1. The CDR3 has 15 residues. The V gene's germline CDR1 is SEHNR and CDR2 FQNEAQ (reference sequence). Germline trimming cut 1 base from V and 6 bases from J; bases unmatched to any gene: 6. CDR3: CASSLEQGAPNGYTF. The CDR3 DNA reads TGTGCCAGCAGCTTAGAACAGGGGGCCCCAAATGGCTACACCTTC.

The chain employs TRBV6-5 and TRBJ1-5; the match to TRBD1 covers 10 bases. The CDR3 has 15 residues. The trim removed 10 bases at V and 3 bases at J, leaving 9 bases unmatched. Germline V CDR1 and CDR2: MNHEY, SVGAGI. The CDR3 loop reads CAISDGTGVNQPQHF. Here the CDR3 DNA reads TGTGCCATCAGCGATGGGACAGGGGTCAATCAGCCCCAGCATTTT.

The chain links TRBV12-5 to TRBJ2-3, with TRBD2 matching over 11 bases. Trimming removed 2 bases from V and 1 base from J; junction bases left unmatched: 5. The germline V gene has CDR1 LGHNT and CDR2 FRNRAP. There are 17 residues in the CDR3. The CDR3 sequence is CASGLTLLAGGTDTQYF. The CDR3 bases are TGTGCTAGTGGTTTGACCTTACTAGCGGGGGGCACAGATACGCAGTATTTT.

V gene TRBV6-5 combines with J gene TRBJ1-1; D call uncertain. The CDR3 has 14 residues. With 5 bases removed from V and 1 base from J, the gap between germline ends came to 11 bases. Germline V lookup: CDR1 MNHEY, CDR2 SVGAGI. The CDR3 DNA is TGTGCCAGCAGTCACGGGTCCCAGAACACTGAAGCTTTCTTT. It encodes CASSHGSQNTEAFF.

V and J are TRBV19 and TRBJ1-2, with 8 bases that match TRBD1. Germline V gene lookup returns CDR1 LNHDA and CDR2 SQIVND (reference sequence). The CDR3 runs 13 residues. V dropped 8 bases and J dropped 5; count of bases not matched to a gene: 7. The chain's CDR3 is CASCWGTGYGYTF. As DNA, the CDR3 is TGTGCCAGTTGTTGGGGGACAGGATATGGCTACACCTTC. The variable domain in full, completed from reference TRBV19 and TRBJ1-2, reads DGGITQSPKYLFRKEGQNVTLSCEQNLNHDAMYWYRQDPGQGLRLIYYSQIVNDFQKGDIAEGYSVSREKKESFPLTVTSAQKNPTAFYLCASCWGTGYGYTFGSGTRLTVV.

The rearrangement joins TRBV9 to TRBJ1-4, with D unclear. With 5 bases removed from V and 4 bases from J, the gap between germline ends came to 15 bases. Germline CDR1 is SGDLS and CDR2 is YYNGEE. There are 15 residues in the CDR3. CDR3 region: CASSPTLSGNEKLFF. The CDR3 DNA reads TGTGCCAGCAGTCCGACCTTGTCGGGTAATGAAAAACTGTTTTTT.

The genes are TRBV6-4 and TRBJ1-1; TRBD1 is a possible D gene (5 bases). Trimming stripped 6 bases from V and 1 base from J, with 15 bases between. Germline V gene sequence: CDR1 MRHNA, CDR2 SNTAGT. The CDR3 covers 15 residues. The chain's CDR3 is CASRPREGANTEAFF. The CDR3 DNA reads TGTGCCAGCAGACCCAGAGAAGGGGCGAACACTGAAGCTTTCTTT.

The chain uses TRBV5-5 and TRBJ1-2; TRBD1 might be the D (6 bases). V was cut by 5 bases and J by 4 bases, with 15 bases left in between. Germline V gene lookup returns CDR1 SGHKS and CDR2 YYEKEE (reference sequence). This CDR3 contains 14 residues. CDR3 nucleotide sequence: TGTGCCAGCAGTATAGACAGGAACAGCTATGGCTACACCTTC. Amino acid sequence: CASSIDRNSYGYTF.

The table lists this clone with a count of one. The chain uses TRBV25-1 and TRBJ1-1; 10 bases are shared with TRBD1. Germline values: CDR1 MGHDK, CDR2 SYGVNS. CDR3 length equals 15 residues. Losses at the gene ends were 2 bases for V and 4 bases for J; bases not matched to a gene: 4. The CDR3 DNA is TGTGCCAGCAGTGAAAGGACAGGGGGTCGCACTGAAGCTTTCTTT. It specifies CASSERTGGRTEAFF.

V gene TRBV4-3 combines with J gene TRBJ2-1, with a possible D match to TRBD2 (6 bases). This CDR3 is 15 amino acids long. V dropped 3 bases and J dropped 6 bases, with 15 bases sitting between them. CDR1 and CDR2 (germline): LGHNA, YSLEER. CDR3 sequence: CASSQSPGGGNEQFF. The CDR3 nucleotides are TGCGCCAGCAGCCAGTCTCCCGGGGGAGGCAATGAGCAGTTCTTC.

The V gene is TRBV15, the J gene TRBJ1-2; D is perhaps TRBD1 (5 bases). This CDR3 is built from 15 residues. Trimming took off 2 bases at V and 0 bases at J, with 10 bases between the two ends. Germline V gene sequence: CDR1 LNHNV, CDR2 YYDKDF (reference sequence). In DNA, the CDR3 is TGTGCCACCAGCAGACAGGGCATGACTAACTATGGCTACACCTTC. It is translated as CATSRQGMTNYGYTF.

This chain uses TRBV11-2 with TRBJ2-1; TRBD2 aligns across 12 bases. This CDR3 contains 17 residues. V shed 4 bases and J 2 bases; nucleotides not matched to a gene: 6. CDR1 SGHAT and CDR2 FQNNGV come from the germline V gene. The CDR3: CASSWGPSGGAYNEQFF. CDR3 bases: TGTGCCAGCAGCTGGGGCCCTAGCGGGGGGGCCTACAATGAGCAGTTCTTC.

The rearrangement uses TRBV27 and TRBJ1-6, with a weak D call TRBD1 (6 bases). This CDR3 has 16 amino acids. V shed 5 bases and J shed 7 bases, with 18 bases lying between them. Germline V gene data show CDR1 as MNHEY and CDR2 as SMNVEV (reference sequence). The CDR3 DNA reads as TGTGCCAGCAGTACTATACAGGGTTTAACAAATTCACCCCTCCACTTT. Translation gives CASSTIQGLTNSPLHF.

This chain links TRBV20-1 with TRBJ1-2; D gene unclear. The germline CDR1 and CDR2 sequences are DFQATT and SNEGSKA (reference sequence). The CDR3 has 10 amino acids. The CDR3 DNA is TGCAGCCCAGCTAACTATGGCTACACCTTC. Amino acids: CSPANYGYTF.

This clone was counted a single time. CDR3: CASSPGGELEAFF. The DNA for the CDR3 is TGTGCCAGCAGCCCAGGAGGGGAGCTAGAAGCTTTCTTT. The chain combines TRBV7-9 with TRBJ1-1; D might be TRBD1 (5 bases). V lost 5 bases and J 8 bases, leaving 15 bases between the germline ends. This CDR3 is 13 amino acids long. Germline-derived CDR1 and CDR2 are SEHNR and FQNEAQ (reference sequence). The complete variable domain, with remaining parts taken from reference TRBV7-9 and TRBJ1-1, reads DTGVSQNPRHKITKRGQNVTFRCDPISEHNRLYWYRQTLGQGPEFLTYFQNEAQLEKSRLLSDRFSAERPKGSFSTLEIQRTEQGDSAMYLCASSPGGELEAFFGQGTRLTVV.

This clone has just a few counts. This chain connects TRBV2 to TRBJ1-5; no clear D gene. CDR3 size: 14 residues. V was cut by 6 bases and J by 2 bases, with 11 bases left in between. Germline V gene data show CDR1 as SNHLY and CDR2 as FYNNEI. CDR3 protein: CASRGLEGNQPQHF. The CDR3 DNA sequence: TGTGCCAGCAGGGGTCTCGAGGGCAATCAGCCCCAGCATTTT.

This chain links TRBV27 with TRBJ1-2; 9 bases agree with TRBD1. Germline lookup yields CDR1 MNHEY and CDR2 SMNVEV (reference sequence). The CDR3 runs to 15 residues. V dropped 7 bases and J dropped 4; count of bases not matched to a gene: 10. CDR3 sequence reads: CASTQTGGVGYGYTF. The CDR3 DNA sequence: TGTGCCAGCACTCAAACAGGGGGCGTTGGCTATGGCTACACCTTC.

The rearrangement joins TRBV15 to TRBJ1-5; the match to TRBD1 covers 7 bases. J lost 5 bases, V lost 1 base, and 8 bases had no gene match. The CDR3 is made up of 16 amino acids. From germline, CDR1 is LNHNV and CDR2 YYDKDF (reference sequence). CDR3 residues: CATSRVPRGMDQPQHF. The CDR3 region has the DNA TGTGCCACCAGCAGAGTGCCCAGGGGGATGGATCAGCCCCAGCATTTT.